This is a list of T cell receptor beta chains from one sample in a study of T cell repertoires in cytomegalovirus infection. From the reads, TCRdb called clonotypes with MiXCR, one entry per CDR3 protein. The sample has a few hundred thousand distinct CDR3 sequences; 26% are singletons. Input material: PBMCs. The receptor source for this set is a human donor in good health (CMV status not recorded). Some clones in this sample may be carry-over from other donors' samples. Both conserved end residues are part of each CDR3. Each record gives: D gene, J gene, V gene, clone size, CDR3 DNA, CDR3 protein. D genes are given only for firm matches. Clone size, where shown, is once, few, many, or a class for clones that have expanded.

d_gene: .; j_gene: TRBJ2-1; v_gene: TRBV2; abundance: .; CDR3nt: TGTGCCAGCAGTGATAGGGTCGATGAGCAGTTCTTC; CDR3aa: CASSDRVDEQFF
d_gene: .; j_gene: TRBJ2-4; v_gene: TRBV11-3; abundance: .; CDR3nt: TGTGCCAGCAGCTCTAATGACCGTACTCTAGCCAAAAACATTCAGTACTTC; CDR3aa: CASSSNDRTLAKNIQYF
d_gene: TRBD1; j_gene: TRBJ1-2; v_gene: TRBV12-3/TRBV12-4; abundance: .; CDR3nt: TGTGCCAGCAGCTGGGGACAGGGAGTAATTTCTGGCTACACCTTC; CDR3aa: CASSWGQGVISGYTF
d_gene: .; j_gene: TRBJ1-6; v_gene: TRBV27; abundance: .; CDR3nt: TGTGCCAGCAGTTTATCCCCCCGTGAACCCCTCCACTTT; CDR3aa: CASSLSPREPLHF
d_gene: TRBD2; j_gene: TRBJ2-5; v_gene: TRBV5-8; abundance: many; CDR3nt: TGTGCCAGCAGCCCCGGGACTACCGAAGAGACCCAGTACTTC; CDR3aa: CASSPGTTEETQYF
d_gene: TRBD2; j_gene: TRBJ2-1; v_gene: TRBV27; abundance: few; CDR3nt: TGTGCCAGCAGTCCGAAAGCGGGAGTAGAGCAGTTCTTC; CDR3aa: CASSPKAGVEQFF
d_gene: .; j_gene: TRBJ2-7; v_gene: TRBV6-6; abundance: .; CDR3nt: TGTGCCAGCACTCGACAGCTGACGCCGTTCTACGAGCAGTACTTC; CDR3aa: CASTRQLTPFYEQYF
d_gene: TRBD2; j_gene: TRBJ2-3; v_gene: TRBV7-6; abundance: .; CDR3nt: TGTGCCAGCAGCTTGGATTGGGGCGGGAGGACAGATACGCAGTATTTT; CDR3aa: CASSLDWGGRTDTQYF
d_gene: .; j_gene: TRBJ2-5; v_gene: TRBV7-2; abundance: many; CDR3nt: TGTGCCAGCAGCTTAGCGAGGGAGACCCAGTACTTC; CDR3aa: CASSLARETQYF
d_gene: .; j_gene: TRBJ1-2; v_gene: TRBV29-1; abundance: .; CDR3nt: TGCAGCGCCCCGCTGGCGGGGAACTATGGCTACACCTTC; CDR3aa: CSAPLAGNYGYTF
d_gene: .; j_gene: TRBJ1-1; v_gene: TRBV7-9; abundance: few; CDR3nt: TGTGCCAGCAGCTTAGTAGGTCCCGTCGTTAACACTGAAGCTTTCTTT; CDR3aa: CASSLVGPVVNTEAFF
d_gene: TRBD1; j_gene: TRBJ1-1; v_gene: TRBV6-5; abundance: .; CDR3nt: TGTGCCAGCAGTACCGAGACAGGGGGCGGAGAAGCTTTCTTT; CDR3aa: CASSTETGGGEAFF
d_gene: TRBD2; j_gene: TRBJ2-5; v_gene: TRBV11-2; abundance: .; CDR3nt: TGTGCCAGCAGCTCTAGCGGACTAGAGACCCAGTACTTC; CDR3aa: CASSSSGLETQYF
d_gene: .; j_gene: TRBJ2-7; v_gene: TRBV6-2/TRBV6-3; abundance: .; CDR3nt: TGTGCCAGCAGCCCTGGGAACTACGAGCAGTACTTC; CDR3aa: CASSPGNYEQYF
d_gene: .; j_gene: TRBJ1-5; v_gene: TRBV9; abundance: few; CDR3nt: TGTGCCAGCAGCGTAGACGAGAATCAGCCCCAGCATTTT; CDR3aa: CASSVDENQPQHF
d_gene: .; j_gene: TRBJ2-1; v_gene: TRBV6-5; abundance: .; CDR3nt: TGTGCCAGCAGAAGCGGAGGCCGGTACAATGAGCAGTTCTTC; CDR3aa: CASRSGGRYNEQFF
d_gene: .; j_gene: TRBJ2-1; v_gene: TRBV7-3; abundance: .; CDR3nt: TGTGCCAGCAGTTCCAGTGGACAGAGCGGGACCTACAATGAGCAGTTCTTC; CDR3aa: CASSSSGQSGTYNEQFF
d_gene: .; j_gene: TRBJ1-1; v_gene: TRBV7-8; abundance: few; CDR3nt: TGTGCCAGCAGCTTAGAGAACTGGGGCACTGAAGCTTTCTTT; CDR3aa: CASSLENWGTEAFF
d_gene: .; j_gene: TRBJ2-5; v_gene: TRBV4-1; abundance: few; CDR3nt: TGCGCCAGCAGCCAAGCGGGCGGGATGAGAGGGGAGACCCAGTACTTC; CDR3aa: CASSQAGGMRGETQYF
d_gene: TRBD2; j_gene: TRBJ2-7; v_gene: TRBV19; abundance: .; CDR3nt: TGTGCCAGTAGTATAGGAAGCGGGAGTTCGTACGAGCAGTACTTC; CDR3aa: CASSIGSGSSYEQYF
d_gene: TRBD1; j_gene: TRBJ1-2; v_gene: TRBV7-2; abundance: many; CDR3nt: TGTGCCAGCGCCCATCGTGTGGACAGGCACCCCATGGGCTACACCTTC; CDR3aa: CASAHRVDRHPMGYTF
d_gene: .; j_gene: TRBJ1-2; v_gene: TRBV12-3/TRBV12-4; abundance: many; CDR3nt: TGTGCCAGCAGCCGAGGACAGAGAGGAGCTAACTATGGCTACACCTTC; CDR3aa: CASSRGQRGANYGYTF
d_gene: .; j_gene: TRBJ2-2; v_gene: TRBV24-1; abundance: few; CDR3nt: TGTGCCACCAGTGATTTGCTCCACACCGGGGAGCTGTTTTTT; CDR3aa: CATSDLLHTGELFF
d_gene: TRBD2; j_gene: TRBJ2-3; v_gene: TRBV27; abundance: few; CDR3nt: TGTGCCAGCAGTTTATCCGGGACTAGCGCCTACGATACGCAGTATTTT; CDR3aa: CASSLSGTSAYDTQYF
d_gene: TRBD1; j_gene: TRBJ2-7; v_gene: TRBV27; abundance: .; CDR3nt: TGTGCCAGCAGTCTACCGGGACAGGGGGCCGGCGAGCAGTACTTC; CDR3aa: CASSLPGQGAGEQYF
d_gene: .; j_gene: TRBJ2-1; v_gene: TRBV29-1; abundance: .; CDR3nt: TGCAGCGCCACAGGGGGGGGCTCCTACAATGAGCAGTTCTTC; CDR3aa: CSATGGGSYNEQFF
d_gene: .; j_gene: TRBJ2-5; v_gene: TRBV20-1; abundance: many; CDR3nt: TGCAGTGCTAGTGGTGGGGGCGCGAGTCAAGAGACCCAGTACTTC; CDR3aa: CSASGGGASQETQYF
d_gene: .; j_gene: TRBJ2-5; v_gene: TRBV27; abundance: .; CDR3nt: TGTGCCAGCAGTTTTCTGGGTCCGGAGACCCAGTACTTC; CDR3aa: CASSFLGPETQYF
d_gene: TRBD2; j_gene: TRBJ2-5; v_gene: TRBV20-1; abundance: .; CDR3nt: TGCAGTGCTAGCCTCGGCGGGGAGCGGGGGGCCTGGACCCAGTACTTC; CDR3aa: CSASLGGERGAWTQYF
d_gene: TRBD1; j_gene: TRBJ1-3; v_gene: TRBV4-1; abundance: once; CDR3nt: TGCGCCAGCAGCCAGACAGGGGCTTTTGGAAACACCATATATTTT; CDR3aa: CASSQTGAFGNTIYF
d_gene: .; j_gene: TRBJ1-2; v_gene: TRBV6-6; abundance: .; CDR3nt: TGTGCCAGCACCGATCTGAGGACAGTATCTAACTATGGCTACACCTTC; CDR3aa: CASTDLRTVSNYGYTF
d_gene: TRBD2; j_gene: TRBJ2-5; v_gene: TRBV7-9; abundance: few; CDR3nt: TGTGCCAGCAGCTTATTTGGGGACGCCGGACTAGCGGGAGTAATTAAAGAGACCCAGTACTTC; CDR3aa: CASSLFGDAGLAGVIKETQYF
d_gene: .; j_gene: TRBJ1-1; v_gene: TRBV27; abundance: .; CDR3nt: TGTGCCAGCAGTTTATCGGTGGGAATGGACACTGAAGCTTTCTTT; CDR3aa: CASSLSVGMDTEAFF
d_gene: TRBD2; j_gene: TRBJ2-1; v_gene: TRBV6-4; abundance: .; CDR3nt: TGTGCCAGCAGTGAACCGGGACTAGCCCCAAATGAGCAGTTCTTC; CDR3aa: CASSEPGLAPNEQFF
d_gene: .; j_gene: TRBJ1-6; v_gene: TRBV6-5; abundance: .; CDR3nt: TGTGCCAGCAGTTACTCGATCGTCTATCCCCTCCACTTT; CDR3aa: CASSYSIVYPLHF
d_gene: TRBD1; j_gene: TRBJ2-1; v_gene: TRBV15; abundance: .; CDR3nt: TGTGCCACCAGCACGGGGGTGGGACAGGGATTGAATGAGCAGTTCTTC; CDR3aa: CATSTGVGQGLNEQFF
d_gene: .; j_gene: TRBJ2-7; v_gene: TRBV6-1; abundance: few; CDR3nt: TGTGCCAGCAGTGTCACTGTGACAGGGCGGGATGAGCAGTACTTC; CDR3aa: CASSVTVTGRDEQYF
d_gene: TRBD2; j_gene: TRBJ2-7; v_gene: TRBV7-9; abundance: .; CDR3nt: TGTGCCAGCAGCTTAGTGAGGTATAGCGGGCGTATATTATTCTCCTACGAGCAGTACTTC; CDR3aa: CASSLVRYSGRILFSYEQYF
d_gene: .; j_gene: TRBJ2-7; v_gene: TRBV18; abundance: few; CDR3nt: TGTGCCAGCTCACCAGTACCCTACGAGCAGTACTTC; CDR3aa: CASSPVPYEQYF
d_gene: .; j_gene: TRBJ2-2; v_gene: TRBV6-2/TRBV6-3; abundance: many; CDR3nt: TGTGCCAGCAGCCTAACAGGGTACGGCGGGGAGCTGTTTTTT; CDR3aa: CASSLTGYGGELFF
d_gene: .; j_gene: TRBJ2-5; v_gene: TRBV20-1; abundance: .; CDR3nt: TGCAGTGCTAGAGGGGTAGCTCAAGAGACCCAGTACTTC; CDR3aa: CSARGVAQETQYF
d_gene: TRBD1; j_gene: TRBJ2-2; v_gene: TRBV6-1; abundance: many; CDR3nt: TGTGCCAGCAGTGAAGCTTGGGGGACAGGGGCGGGCACCGGGGAGCTGTTTTTT; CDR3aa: CASSEAWGTGAGTGELFF
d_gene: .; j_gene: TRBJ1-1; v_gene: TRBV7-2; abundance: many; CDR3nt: TGTGCCAGCAGCTACATGGGGGGTCTGGACACTGAAGCTTTCTTT; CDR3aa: CASSYMGGLDTEAFF
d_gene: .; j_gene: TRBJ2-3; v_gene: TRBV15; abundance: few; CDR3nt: TGTGCCACCAGCACCCCAAGACGGGATACGCAGTATTTT; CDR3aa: CATSTPRRDTQYF
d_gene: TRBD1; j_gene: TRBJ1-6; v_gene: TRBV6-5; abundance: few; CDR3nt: TGTGCCAGCAACACGAGAAGGACAGGGGGAAATTCACCCCTCCACTTT; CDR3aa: CASNTRRTGGNSPLHF
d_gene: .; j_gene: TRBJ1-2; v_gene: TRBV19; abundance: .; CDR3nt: TGTGCCAGTAGCCCAGCCGGCATAATGGGCAGCTATGGCTACACCTTC; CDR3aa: CASSPAGIMGSYGYTF
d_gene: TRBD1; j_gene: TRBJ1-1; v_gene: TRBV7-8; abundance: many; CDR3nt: TGTGCCAGCAGCTTTGCTGACAGGGGGAACACTGAAGCTTTCTTT; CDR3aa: CASSFADRGNTEAFF
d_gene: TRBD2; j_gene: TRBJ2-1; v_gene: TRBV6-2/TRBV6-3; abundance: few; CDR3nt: TGTGCCAGCAGCGGACGGCGACTAGCGGGAGAACCCACGTTCTTC; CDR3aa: CASSGRRLAGEPTFF
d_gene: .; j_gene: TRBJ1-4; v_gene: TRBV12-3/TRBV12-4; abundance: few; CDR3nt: TGTGCCAGCAGTTTAGTGCCCCCGGGGGAAAAACTGTTTTTT; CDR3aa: CASSLVPPGEKLFF
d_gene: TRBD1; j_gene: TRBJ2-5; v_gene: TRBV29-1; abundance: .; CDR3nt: TGCAGCGTAGAAACAGGGGCCCTGGAGACCCAGTACTTC; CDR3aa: CSVETGALETQYF
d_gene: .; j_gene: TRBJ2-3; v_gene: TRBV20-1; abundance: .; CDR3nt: TGCAGTGCTTCTAGCGATGCAGGCACAGATACGCAGTATTTT; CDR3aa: CSASSDAGTDTQYF
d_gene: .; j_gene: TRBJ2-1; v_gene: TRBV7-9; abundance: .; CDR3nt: TGTGCCAGCAGCTTTGACTCGGAGGAGCAGTTCTTC; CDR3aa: CASSFDSEEQFF
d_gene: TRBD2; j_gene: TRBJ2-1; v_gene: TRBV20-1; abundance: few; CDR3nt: TGCAGTGCTACGACTAGCTGGAATGAGCAGTTCTTC; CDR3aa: CSATTSWNEQFF
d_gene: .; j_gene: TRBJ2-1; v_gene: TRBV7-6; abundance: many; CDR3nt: TGTGCCAGCAGCTTAATAACTAGCTTTAATGAGCAGTTCTTC; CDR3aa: CASSLITSFNEQFF
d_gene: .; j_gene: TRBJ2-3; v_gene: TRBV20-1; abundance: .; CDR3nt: TGCAGTGCTAGAGACTCGGGTACAACAGATACGCAGTATTTT; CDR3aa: CSARDSGTTDTQYF
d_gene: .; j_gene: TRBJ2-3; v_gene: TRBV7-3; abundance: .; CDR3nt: TGTGCCAGCAGCCTTCAGGGGTTAGCAGGAGATACGCAGTATTTT; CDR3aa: CASSLQGLAGDTQYF
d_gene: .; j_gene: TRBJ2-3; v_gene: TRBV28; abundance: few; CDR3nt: TGTGCCACCTGGGGGAGGCCTAACACAGATACGCAGTATTTT; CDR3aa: CATWGRPNTDTQYF